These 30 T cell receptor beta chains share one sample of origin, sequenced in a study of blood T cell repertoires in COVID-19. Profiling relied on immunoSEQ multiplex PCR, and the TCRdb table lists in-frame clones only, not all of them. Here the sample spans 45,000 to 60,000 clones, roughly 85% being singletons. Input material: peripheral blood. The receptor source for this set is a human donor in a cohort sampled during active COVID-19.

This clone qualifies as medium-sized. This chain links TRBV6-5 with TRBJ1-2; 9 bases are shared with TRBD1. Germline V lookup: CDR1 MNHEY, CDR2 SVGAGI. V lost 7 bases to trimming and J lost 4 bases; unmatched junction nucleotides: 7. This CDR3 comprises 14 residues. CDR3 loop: CASTSGTGFYGYTF. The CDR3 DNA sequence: TGTGCCAGCACTTCCGGGACAGGGTTCTATGGCTACACCTTC.

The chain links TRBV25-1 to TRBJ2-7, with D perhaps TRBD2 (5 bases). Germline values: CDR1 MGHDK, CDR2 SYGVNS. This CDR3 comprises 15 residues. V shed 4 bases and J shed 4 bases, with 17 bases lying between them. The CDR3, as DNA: TGTGCCAGCAGTGCCAGGACTGGGCTTATATACGAGCAGTACTTC. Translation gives CASSARTGLIYEQYF.

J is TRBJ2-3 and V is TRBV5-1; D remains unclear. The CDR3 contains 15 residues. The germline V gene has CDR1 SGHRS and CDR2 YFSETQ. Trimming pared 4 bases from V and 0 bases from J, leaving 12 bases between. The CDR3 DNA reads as TGCGCCAGCAGCACAGATATTACTAGCACAGATACGCAGTATTTT. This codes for CASSTDITSTDTQYF.

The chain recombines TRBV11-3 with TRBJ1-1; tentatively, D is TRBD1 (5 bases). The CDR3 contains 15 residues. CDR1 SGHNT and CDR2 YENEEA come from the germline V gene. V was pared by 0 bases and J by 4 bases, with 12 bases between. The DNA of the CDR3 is TGTGCCAGCAGCTTAGACCCCCAGGGTGGCACTGAAGCTTTCTTT. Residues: CASSLDPQGGTEAFF.

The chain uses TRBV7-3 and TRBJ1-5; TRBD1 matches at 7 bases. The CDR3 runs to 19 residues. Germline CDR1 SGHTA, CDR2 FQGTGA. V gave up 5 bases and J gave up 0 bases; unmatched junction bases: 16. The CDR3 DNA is TGTGCCAGCAGCGATAGGAGGGCCGGGACAGCGATTAGCAATCAGCCCCAGCATTTT. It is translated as CASSDRRAGTAISNQPQHF.

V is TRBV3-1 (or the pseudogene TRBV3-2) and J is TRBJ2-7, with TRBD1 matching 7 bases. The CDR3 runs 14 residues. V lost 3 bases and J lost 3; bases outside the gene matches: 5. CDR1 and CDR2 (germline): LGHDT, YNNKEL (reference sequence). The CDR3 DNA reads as TGTGCCAGCAGCCACATAGACAGGGACTACGAGCAGTACTTC. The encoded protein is CASSHIDRDYEQYF.

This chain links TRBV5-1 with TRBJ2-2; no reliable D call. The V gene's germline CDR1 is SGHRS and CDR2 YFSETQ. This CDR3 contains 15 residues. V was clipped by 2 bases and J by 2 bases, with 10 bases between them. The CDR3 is CASSFRSSNTGELFF. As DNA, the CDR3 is TGCGCCAGCAGCTTTCGGTCTTCCAACACCGGGGAGCTGTTTTTT.

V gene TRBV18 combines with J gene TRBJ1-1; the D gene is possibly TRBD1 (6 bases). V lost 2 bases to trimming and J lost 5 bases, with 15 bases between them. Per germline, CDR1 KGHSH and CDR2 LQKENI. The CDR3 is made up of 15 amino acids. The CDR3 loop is CASSPSVGARTEAFF. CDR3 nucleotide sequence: TGTGCCAGCTCACCATCGGTGGGGGCGCGGACTGAAGCTTTCTTT.

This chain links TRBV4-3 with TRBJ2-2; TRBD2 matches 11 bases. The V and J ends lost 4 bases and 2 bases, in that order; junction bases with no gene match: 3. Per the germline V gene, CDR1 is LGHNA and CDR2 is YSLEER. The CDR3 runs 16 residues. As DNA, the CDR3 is TGCGCCAGCAGCCCCCTAGCGGGGGGTAACACCGGGGAGCTGTTTTTT. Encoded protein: CASSPLAGGNTGELFF.

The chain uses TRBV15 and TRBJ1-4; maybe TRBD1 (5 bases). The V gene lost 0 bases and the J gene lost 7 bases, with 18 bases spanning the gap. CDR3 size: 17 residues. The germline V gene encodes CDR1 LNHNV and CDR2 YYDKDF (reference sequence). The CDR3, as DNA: TGTGCCACCAGCAGAGAAGCCCAGGGAGCGGGTAGTGAAAAACTGTTTTTT. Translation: CATSREAQGAGSEKLFF. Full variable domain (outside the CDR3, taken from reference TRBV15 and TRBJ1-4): DAMVIQNPRYQVTQFGKPVTLSCSQTLNHNVMYWYQQKSSQAPKLLFHYYDKDFNNEADTPDNFQSRRPNTSFCFLDIRSPGLGDTAMYLCATSREAQGAGSEKLFFGSGTQLSVL.

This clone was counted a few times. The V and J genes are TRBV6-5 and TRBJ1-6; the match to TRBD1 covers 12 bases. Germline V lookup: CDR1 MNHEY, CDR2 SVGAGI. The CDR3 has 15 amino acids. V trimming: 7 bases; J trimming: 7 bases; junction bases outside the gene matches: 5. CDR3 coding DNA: TGTGCCAGCAACACCGGGACAGGGGGCAATTCACCCCTCCACTTT. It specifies CASNTGTGGNSPLHF.

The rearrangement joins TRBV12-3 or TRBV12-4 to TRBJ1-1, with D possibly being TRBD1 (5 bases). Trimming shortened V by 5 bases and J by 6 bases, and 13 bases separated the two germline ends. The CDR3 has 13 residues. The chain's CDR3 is CASSARRGSEAFF. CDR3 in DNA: TGTGCCAGCAGTGCGCGTAGGGGCTCTGAAGCTTTCTTT.

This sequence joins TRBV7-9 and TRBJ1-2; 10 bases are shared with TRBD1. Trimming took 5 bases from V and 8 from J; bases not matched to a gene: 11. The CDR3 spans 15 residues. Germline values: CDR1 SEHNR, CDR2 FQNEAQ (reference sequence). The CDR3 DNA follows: TGTGCCAGCAGCCACAACCAGGGACAGGGGAGCGGCTACACCTTC. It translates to CASSHNQGQGSGYTF.

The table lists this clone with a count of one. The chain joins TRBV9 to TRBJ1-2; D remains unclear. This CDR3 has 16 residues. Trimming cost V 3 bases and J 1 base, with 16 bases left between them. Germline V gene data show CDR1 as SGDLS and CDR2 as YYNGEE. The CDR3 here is CASSGALTIVNYGYTF. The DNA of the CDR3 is TGTGCCAGCAGCGGGGCTCTGACGATAGTTAACTATGGCTACACCTTC.

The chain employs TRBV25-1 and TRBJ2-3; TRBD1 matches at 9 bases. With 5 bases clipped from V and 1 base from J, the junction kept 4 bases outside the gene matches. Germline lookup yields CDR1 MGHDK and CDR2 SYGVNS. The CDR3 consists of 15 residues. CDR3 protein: CASSPRDRGTDTQYF. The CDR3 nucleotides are TGTGCCAGCAGTCCCAGGGACAGGGGCACAGATACGCAGTATTTT.

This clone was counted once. CDR3 loop: CASSLGGGNNYGYTF. The CDR3 DNA reads TGTGCCAGCAGCTTAGGCGGCGGCAATAACTATGGCTACACCTTC. The rearrangement uses TRBV7-2 and TRBJ1-2; D unresolved. Trimming took 1 base from V and 1 from J, leaving 10 bases between them. CDR1 SGHTA and CDR2 FQGNSA come from the germline V gene. This CDR3 is 15 amino acids long.

For the CDR3, the DNA is TGTGCCAGCAGTCAATCGACAGGGGCCTCTGAGACCCAGTACTTC. Amino acid sequence: CASSQSTGASETQYF. The chain is built from TRBV6-2 or TRBV6-3 and TRBJ2-5, with 8 bases fitting TRBD1. The germline V gene has CDR1 MNHEY and CDR2 SVGEGT. V was pared by 5 bases and J by 5 bases, with 10 bases of the junction left unmatched. CDR3 length: 15 residues.

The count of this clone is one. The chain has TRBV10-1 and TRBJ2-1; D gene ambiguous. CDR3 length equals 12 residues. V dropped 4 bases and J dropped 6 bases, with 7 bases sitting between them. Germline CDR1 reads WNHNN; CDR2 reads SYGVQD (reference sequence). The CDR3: CASSVGSNEQFF. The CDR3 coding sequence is TGCGCCAGCAGTGTCGGGTCCAATGAGCAGTTCTTC.

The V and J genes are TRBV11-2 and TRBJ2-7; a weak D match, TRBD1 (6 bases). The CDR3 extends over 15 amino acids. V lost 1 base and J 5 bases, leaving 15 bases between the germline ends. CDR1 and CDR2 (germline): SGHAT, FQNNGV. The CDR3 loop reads CASSLGGQGVHEQYF. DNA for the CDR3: TGTGCCAGCAGCTTAGGGGGGCAGGGCGTCCACGAGCAGTACTTC.

DNA for the CDR3: TGTGCCAGCAGCTCTCCCCCCGGGGAGCTGTTTTTT. This gives the protein CASSSPPGELFF. J is TRBJ2-2 and V is TRBV28, with D unresolved. The germline V and J ends were trimmed by 6 bases and 6 bases, with 8 bases remaining between them. CDR1 and CDR2 from the germline V gene are MDHEN and SYDVKM. The CDR3 covers 12 residues.

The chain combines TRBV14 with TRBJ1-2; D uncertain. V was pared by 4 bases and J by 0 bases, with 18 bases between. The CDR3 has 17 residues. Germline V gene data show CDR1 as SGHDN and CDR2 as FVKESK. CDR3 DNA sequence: TGTGCCAGCAGCCCATCAGTCCAGACAAGGACTAACTATGGCTACACCTTC. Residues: CASSPSVQTRTNYGYTF.

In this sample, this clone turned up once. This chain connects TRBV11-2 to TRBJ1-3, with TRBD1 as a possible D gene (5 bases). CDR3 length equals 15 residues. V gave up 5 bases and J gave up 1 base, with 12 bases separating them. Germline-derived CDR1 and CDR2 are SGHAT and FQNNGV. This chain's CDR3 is CASSLDSVSGNTIYF. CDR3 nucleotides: TGTGCCAGCAGCCTTGACAGCGTATCTGGAAACACCATATATTTT.

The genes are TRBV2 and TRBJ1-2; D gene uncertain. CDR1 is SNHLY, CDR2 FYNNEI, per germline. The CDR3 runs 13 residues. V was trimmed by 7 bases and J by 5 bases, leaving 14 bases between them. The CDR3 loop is CASTAGRTYGYTF. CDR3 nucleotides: TGTGCCAGCACGGCCGGGAGAACATATGGCTACACCTTC.

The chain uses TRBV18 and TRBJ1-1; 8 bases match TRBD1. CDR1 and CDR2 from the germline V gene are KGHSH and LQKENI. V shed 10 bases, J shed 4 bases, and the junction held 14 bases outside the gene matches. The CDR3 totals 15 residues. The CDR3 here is CATSTTGEGGTEAFF. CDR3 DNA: TGTGCCACCTCGACGACAGGGGAGGGCGGCACTGAAGCTTTCTTT.

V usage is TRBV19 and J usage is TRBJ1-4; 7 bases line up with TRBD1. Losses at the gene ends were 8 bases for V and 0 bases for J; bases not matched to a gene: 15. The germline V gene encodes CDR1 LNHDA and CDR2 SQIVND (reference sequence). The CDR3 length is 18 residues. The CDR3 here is CASLSTADRIATNEKLFF. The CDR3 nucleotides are TGTGCCAGTCTCTCCACCGCGGACAGGATTGCAACTAATGAAAAACTGTTTTTT.

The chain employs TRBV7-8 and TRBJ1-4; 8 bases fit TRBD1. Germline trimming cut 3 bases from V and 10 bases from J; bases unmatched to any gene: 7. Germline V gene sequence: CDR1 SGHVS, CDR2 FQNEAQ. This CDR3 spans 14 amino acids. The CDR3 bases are TGTGCCAGCAGCTTGGGGCAGGGGGCAGTAAAACTGTTTTTT. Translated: CASSLGQGAVKLFF.

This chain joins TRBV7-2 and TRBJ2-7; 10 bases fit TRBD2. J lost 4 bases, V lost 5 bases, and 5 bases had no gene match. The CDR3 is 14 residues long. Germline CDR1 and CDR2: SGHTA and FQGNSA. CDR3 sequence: CASSQRGGRYEQYF. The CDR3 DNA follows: TGTGCCAGCAGCCAGCGGGGGGGCAGGTACGAGCAGTACTTC. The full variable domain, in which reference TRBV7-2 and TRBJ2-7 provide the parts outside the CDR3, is GAGVSQSPSNKVTEKGKDVELRCDPISGHTALYWYRQSLGQGLEFLIYFQGNSAPDKSGLPSDRFSAERTGGSVSTLTIQRTQQEDSAVYLCASSQRGGRYEQYFGPGTRLTVT.

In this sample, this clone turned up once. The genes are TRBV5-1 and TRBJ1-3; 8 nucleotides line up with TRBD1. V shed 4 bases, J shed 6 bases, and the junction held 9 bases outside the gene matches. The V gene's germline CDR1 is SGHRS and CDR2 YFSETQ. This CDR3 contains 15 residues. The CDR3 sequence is CASSATDRAQNTIYF. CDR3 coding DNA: TGCGCCAGCAGCGCAACGGACAGGGCACAAAACACCATATATTTT.

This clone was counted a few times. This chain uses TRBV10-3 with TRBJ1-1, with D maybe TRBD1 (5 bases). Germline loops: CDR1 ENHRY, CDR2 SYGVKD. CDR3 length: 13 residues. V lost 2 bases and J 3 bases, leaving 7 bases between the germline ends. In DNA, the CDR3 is TGTGCCATCAGTGAGCGGGGGGACACTGAAGCTTTCTTT. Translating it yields CAISERGDTEAFF.

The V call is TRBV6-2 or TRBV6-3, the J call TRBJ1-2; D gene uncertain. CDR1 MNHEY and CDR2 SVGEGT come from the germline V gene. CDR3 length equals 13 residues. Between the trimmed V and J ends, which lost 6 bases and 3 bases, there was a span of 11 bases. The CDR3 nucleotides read TGTGCCAGCAGCCCCCGGCAGGACTATGGCTACACCTTC. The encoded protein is CASSPRQDYGYTF.